Below, 17 T cell receptor beta chains from the same sample are listed, as sequenced in a study of T-cell reconstitution after alpha-beta-depleted transplantation in children. The TCRbeta library was prepared with unique molecular identifiers. MiXCR, applied by TCRdb to the PCR reads, yields one record per CDR3 protein. The data hold 300,000 to 400,000 distinct CDR3 sequences, with 15% to 20% observed a single time. Specimen: PBMCs, mostly from graft donor cells, collected 360 days after TCRalphabeta/CD19-depleted stem cell transplant. The receptors stem from a male patient aged 2-9 years who had a stem cell transplant for acute lymphoblastic leukemia, so the T cells may come from the graft donor.

J is TRBJ1-1 and V is TRBV20-1; 11 bases align to TRBD1. This CDR3 is 16 amino acids long. J was trimmed by 0 bases and V by 3 bases; bases with no gene match: 6. Germline V gene lookup returns CDR1 DFQATT and CDR2 SNEGSKA (reference sequence). As DNA, the CDR3 is TGCAGTGCTAGGGGGGACAGGGGGGCCATGAACACTGAAGCTTTCTTT. Its translation: CSARGDRGAMNTEAFF.

The CDR3: CSARVPRQAYNEQFF. The CDR3 coding sequence is TGCAGTGCTAGAGTCCCTAGACAAGCGTACAATGAGCAGTTCTTC. The rearrangement joins TRBV20-1 to TRBJ2-1; D gene unclear. Germline loops: CDR1 DFQATT, CDR2 SNEGSKA (reference sequence). This CDR3 is built from 15 residues. Trimming pared 1 base from V and 4 bases from J, leaving 14 bases between.

This chain links TRBV4-3 with TRBJ1-6, with D unresolved. V lost 1 base, J lost 7 bases, and 11 bases lay in between. From germline, CDR1 is LGHNA and CDR2 YSLEER. This CDR3 spans 15 amino acids. The CDR3 nucleotides read TGCGCCAGCAGCCAAGGAAGGCAGACCAATTCACCCCTCCACTTT. This translates into CASSQGRQTNSPLHF.

The chain combines TRBV5-1 with TRBJ2-7; D unresolved. In germline, CDR1 is SGHRS, CDR2 YFSETQ. The CDR3 spans 14 residues. Trimming stripped 5 bases from V and 3 bases from J, with 15 bases between. The CDR3 DNA is TGCGCCAGCAGGCAATCCTGGGCATTCTACGAGCAGTACTTC. It specifies CASRQSWAFYEQYF.

This clonotype was counted between two and nine times. J is TRBJ2-7 and V is TRBV12-3 or TRBV12-4; D is possibly TRBD2 (6 bases). CDR3 size: 13 residues. V lost 7 bases and J 3 bases, leaving 13 bases between the germline ends. The chain's CDR3 is CASTFGGNYEQYF. The CDR3 DNA reads as TGTGCCAGCACCTTCGGAGGGAACTACGAGCAGTACTTC.

V and J are TRBV20-1 and TRBJ2-1, with a tentative D call TRBD2 (6 bases). Germline loops: CDR1 DFQATT, CDR2 SNEGSKA (reference sequence). The V and J ends lost 1 base and 4 bases respectively, with 11 bases between them. There are 14 residues in the CDR3. CDR3 sequence reads: CSARGLGHYNEQFF. The DNA for the CDR3 is TGCAGTGCTAGAGGACTAGGGCATTACAATGAGCAGTTCTTC.

The sample holds a few counts of this clonotype. This chain links TRBV10-3 with TRBJ2-1; 11 bases fit TRBD2. This CDR3 has 15 residues. Germline values: CDR1 ENHRY, CDR2 SYGVKD. Trimming removed 5 bases from V and 5 bases from J; junction bases left unmatched: 5. The CDR3 loop is CAISSLAGDHNEQFF. CDR3 in DNA: TGTGCCATCAGTTCACTAGCGGGAGACCACAATGAGCAGTTCTTC.

Many counts were recorded for this clonotype. V is TRBV2 and J is TRBJ1-1; 9 nucleotides agree with TRBD1. V was pared by 4 bases and J by 2 bases, with 11 bases of the junction left unmatched. Germline CDR1 is SNHLY and CDR2 is FYNNEI. The CDR3 loop spans 17 amino acids. As DNA, the CDR3 is TGTGCCAGCAGTGCGGGCAAGACAGGGGGAGACAACACTGAAGCTTTCTTT. It specifies CASSAGKTGGDNTEAFF. Full variable domain (outside the CDR3, taken from reference TRBV2 and TRBJ1-1): EPEVTQTPSHQVTQMGQEVILRCVPISNHLYFYWYRQILGQKVEFLVSFYNNEISEKSEIFDDQFSVERPDGSNFTLKIRSTKLEDSAMYFCASSAGKTGGDNTEAFFGQGTRLTVV.

This clonotype was observed a few times. V is TRBV4-1 and J is TRBJ2-7; 7 bases are shared with TRBD2. The CDR3 length is 18 residues. V was clipped by 1 base and J by 0 bases; unmatched bases: 12. Per the germline V gene, CDR1 is MGHRA and CDR2 is YSYEKL. The CDR3 region is CASSQVLSLAGTSYEQYF. The CDR3, as DNA: TGCGCCAGCAGCCAAGTCCTTTCCTTAGCGGGTACCTCCTACGAGCAGTACTTC.

The chain has TRBV12-5 and TRBJ2-3; 9 positions agree with TRBD2. The CDR3 contains 17 residues. Germline CDR1 is LGHNT and CDR2 is FRNRAP. V trimming: 2 bases; J trimming: 2 bases; junction bases outside the gene matches: 8. CDR3 nucleotides: TGTGCTAGTGGTTTGTCCGGGGGACTAGCATTCACAGATACGCAGTATTTT. This gives the protein CASGLSGGLAFTDTQYF.

This clonotype was counted only a few times. V is TRBV28 and J is TRBJ1-2; D perhaps matches TRBD1 (5 bases). This CDR3 region has 11 residues. Trimming took 8 bases from V and 8 from J, leaving 12 bases between them. Germline loops: CDR1 MDHEN, CDR2 SYDVKM. Written as DNA, the CDR3 is TGTGCCAGCCTCGACAGAGGAGGCTACACCTTC. Amino acids: CASLDRGGYTF.

The J gene is TRBJ2-1, the V gene TRBV11-2; 16 bases map to TRBD2. The V gene end was trimmed by 5 bases and the J gene end by 8 bases; junction bases not matched to a gene: 21. Germline-derived CDR1 and CDR2 are SGHAT and FQNNGV. The CDR3 runs 21 residues. The CDR3 DNA reads TGTGCCAGCAGCCCCCTAGCTCTTCCGGGACTAGCGGGAGGGCCTTTTGATGAGCAGTTCTTC. Amino acids: CASSPLALPGLAGGPFDEQFF. The whole variable domain, filled in from reference TRBV11-2 and TRBJ2-1, reads EAGVAQSPRYKIIEKRQSVAFWCNPISGHATLYWYQQILGQGPKLLIQFQNNGVVDDSQLPKDRFSAERLKGVDSTLKIQPAKLEDSAVYLCASSPLALPGLAGGPFDEQFFGPGTRLTVL.

This chain's CDR3 is CASRTLAGRRPDTQYF. CDR3 sequence (DNA): TGTGCCAGCCGCACCCTAGCGGGCCGCCGACCAGATACGCAGTATTTT. The chain is built from TRBV2 and TRBJ2-3; TRBD2 matches 8 bases. Germline lookup yields CDR1 SNHLY and CDR2 FYNNEI. Trimming removed 8 bases from V and 4 bases from J; junction bases left unmatched: 14. The CDR3 has 16 amino acids. Variable domain in full (rest from reference TRBV2 and TRBJ2-3): EPEVTQTPSHQVTQMGQEVILRCVPISNHLYFYWYRQILGQKVEFLVSFYNNEISEKSEIFDDQFSVERPDGSNFTLKIRSTKLEDSAMYFCASRTLAGRRPDTQYFGPGTRLTVL.

At least ten counts were recorded for this clonotype. CDR3 sequence (DNA): TGCGCCAGCAGCCCCCACGGGAGTAAGAACAATGAGCAGTTCTTC. Translation: CASSPHGSKNNEQFF. V is TRBV4-3 and J is TRBJ2-1, with D possibly TRBD2 on 6 matching bases. The CDR3 is 15 residues long. Germline CDR1 reads LGHNA; CDR2 reads YSLEER. V was pared by 4 bases and J by 5 bases, with 15 bases between.

This sequence joins TRBV12-3 or TRBV12-4 and TRBJ1-1; D is unclear. CDR3 size: 14 residues. The germline V and J ends were trimmed by 3 bases and 0 bases, with 8 bases remaining between them. The CDR3, as DNA: TGTGCCAGCAGTTTTCAGCTCATGAACACTGAAGCTTTCTTT. It yields the protein CASSFQLMNTEAFF.

A note on this clonotype: Since the CDR3 does not end with the conserved phenylalanine or tryptophan, this likely comes from a read error. No DNA is shown, since the ends of the CDR3 on it are uncertain; the CDR3 is the one TCRdb lists. The CDR3 loop is CSATGTSGRFVC. The genes are TRBV20-1 and TRBJ2-1; the table names TRBD2, a call not compared with the DNA. The CDR3 has 12 residues if both end residues are counted. CDR1 is DFQATT, CDR2 SNEGSKA, per germline (reference sequence).

At least ten counts were recorded for this clonotype. V and J are TRBV12-3 or TRBV12-4 and TRBJ2-2; a possible D gene is TRBD1 (6 bases). CDR3 length equals 12 residues. The V gene lost 6 bases and the J gene lost 4 bases, with 6 bases spanning the gap. CDR3 nucleotide sequence: TGTGCCAGCAGGGACAGCACCGGGGAGCTGTTTTTT. Its protein is CASRDSTGELFF.